This TCR beta chain was sequenced in a study of neurological immune-mediated disorders. The CDR3 covers 15 residues. CDR1 and CDR2 (germline): DFQATT, SNEGSKA (reference sequence). V lost 2 bases and J lost 7; bases outside the gene matches: 9. This clonotype came up many times. TCRdb ran MiXCR on the 5' RACE reads and lists one entry per CDR3 protein. The table shows roughly 80,000 distinct CDR3 sequences, with 10% occurring only once. This chain connects TRBV20-1 to TRBJ2-1, with 9 nucleotides matching TRBD2. The sequenced sample was PBMCs. This TCR derives from a man in his forties in good health. The CDR3 DNA reads TGCAGTGCTAGAAGATTTAGCGGGGGATTTAATGAGCAGTTCTTC. Protein sequence: CSARRFSGGFNEQFF.